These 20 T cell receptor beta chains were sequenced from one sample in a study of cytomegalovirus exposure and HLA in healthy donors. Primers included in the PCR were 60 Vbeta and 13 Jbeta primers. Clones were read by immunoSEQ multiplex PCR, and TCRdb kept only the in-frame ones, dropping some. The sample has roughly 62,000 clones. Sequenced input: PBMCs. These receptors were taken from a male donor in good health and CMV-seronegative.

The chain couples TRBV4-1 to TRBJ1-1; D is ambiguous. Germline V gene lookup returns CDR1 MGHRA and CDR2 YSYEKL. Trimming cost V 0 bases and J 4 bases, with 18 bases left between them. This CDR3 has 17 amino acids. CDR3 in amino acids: CASSQDPARSSGTEAFF. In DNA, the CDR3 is TGCGCCAGCAGCCAAGACCCGGCCAGGTCGAGTGGCACTGAAGCTTTCTTT.

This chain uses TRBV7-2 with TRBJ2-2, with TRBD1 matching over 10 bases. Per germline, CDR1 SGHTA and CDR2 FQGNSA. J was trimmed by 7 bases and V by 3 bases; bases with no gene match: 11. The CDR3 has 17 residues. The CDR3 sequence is CASSFLGTGDRGGELFF. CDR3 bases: TGTGCCAGCAGCTTCCTAGGGACAGGGGACAGAGGCGGGGAGCTGTTTTTT.

The CDR3 protein is CASKGAAPNYGYTF. The CDR3 region has the DNA TGTGCCAGCAAAGGGGCAGCCCCTAACTATGGCTACACCTTC. The chain recombines TRBV7-2 with TRBJ1-2, with D possibly TRBD1 on 5 matching bases. The germline V gene encodes CDR1 SGHTA and CDR2 FQGNSA. The CDR3 loop spans 14 amino acids. Between the trimmed V and J ends, which lost 7 bases and 0 bases, there was a span of 12 bases.

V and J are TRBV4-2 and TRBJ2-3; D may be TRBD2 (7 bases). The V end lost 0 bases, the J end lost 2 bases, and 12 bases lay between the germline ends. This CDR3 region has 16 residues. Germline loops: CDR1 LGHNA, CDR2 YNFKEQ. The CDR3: CASSQEAGAPTDTQYF. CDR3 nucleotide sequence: TGTGCCAGCAGCCAAGAGGCGGGGGCGCCCACAGATACGCAGTATTTT.

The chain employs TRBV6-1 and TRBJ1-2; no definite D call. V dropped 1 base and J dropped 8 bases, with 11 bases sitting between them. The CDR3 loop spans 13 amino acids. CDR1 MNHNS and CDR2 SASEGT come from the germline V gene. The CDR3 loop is CASSEGRVLGYTF. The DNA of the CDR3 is TGTGCCAGCAGTGAAGGTCGGGTTCTCGGCTACACCTTC.

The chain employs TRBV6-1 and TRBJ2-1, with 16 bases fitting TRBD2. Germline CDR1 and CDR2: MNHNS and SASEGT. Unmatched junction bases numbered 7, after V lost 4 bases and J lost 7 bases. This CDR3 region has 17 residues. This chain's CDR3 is CASSAPGLAGGRNEQFF. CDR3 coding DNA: TGTGCCAGCAGTGCTCCGGGACTAGCGGGGGGGCGTAATGAGCAGTTCTTC.

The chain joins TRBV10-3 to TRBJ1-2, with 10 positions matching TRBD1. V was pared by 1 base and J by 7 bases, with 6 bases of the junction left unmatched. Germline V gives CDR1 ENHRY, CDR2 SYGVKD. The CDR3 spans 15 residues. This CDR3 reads CAISEYGTGVAGYTF. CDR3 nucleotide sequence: TGTGCCATCAGTGAGTACGGGACAGGGGTTGCTGGCTACACCTTC.

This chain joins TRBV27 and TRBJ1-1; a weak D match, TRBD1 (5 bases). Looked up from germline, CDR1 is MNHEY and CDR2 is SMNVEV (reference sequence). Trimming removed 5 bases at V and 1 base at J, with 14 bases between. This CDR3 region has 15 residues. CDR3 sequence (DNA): TGTGCCAGCAGTCCATCGGGAGGGGCGAACACTGAAGCTTTCTTT. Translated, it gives CASSPSGGANTEAFF.

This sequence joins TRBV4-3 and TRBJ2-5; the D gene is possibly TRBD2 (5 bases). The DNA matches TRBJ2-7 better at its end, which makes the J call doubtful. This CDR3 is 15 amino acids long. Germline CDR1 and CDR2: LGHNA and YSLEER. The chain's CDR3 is CASSHSKGAAYEQYF. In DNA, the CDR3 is TGCGCCAGCAGCCATTCTAAGGGAGCCGCCTACGAGCAGTACTTC.

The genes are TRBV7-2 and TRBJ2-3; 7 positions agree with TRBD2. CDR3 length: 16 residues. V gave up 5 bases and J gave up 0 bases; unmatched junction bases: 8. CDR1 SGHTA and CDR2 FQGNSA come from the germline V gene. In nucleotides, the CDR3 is TGTGCCAGCAGCCAATACAGCGGGACTAGCACAGATACGCAGTATTTT. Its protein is CASSQYSGTSTDTQYF.

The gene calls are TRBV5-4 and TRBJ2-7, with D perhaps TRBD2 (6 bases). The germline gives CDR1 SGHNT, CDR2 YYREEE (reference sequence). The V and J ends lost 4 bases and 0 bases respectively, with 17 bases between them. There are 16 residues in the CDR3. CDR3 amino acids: CASSPGGGVRSYEQYF. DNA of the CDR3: TGTGCCAGCAGCCCGGGTGGCGGGGTCCGCTCCTACGAGCAGTACTTC. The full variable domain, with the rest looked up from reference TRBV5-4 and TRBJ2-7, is ETGVTQSPTHLIKTRGQQVTLRCSSQSGHNTVSWYQQALGQGPQFIFQYYREEENGRGNFPPRFSGLQFPNYSSELNVNALELDDSALYLCASSPGGGVRSYEQYFGPGTRLTVT.

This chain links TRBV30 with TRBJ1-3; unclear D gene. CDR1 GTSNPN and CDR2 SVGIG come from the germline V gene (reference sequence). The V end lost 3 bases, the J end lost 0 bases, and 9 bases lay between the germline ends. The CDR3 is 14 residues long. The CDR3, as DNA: TGTGCCTGGAGGAGGTTAACCTCTGGAAACACCATATATTTT. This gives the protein CAWRRLTSGNTIYF.

DNA for the CDR3: TGCAGCGTACGGGAAAGGCTAAGCTACGAGCAGTACTTC. The encoded protein is CSVRERLSYEQYF. The V gene is TRBV29-1, the J gene TRBJ2-7; perhaps TRBD2 as D (5 bases). The germline CDR1 and CDR2 sequences are SQVTM and ANQGSEA. V lost 6 bases to trimming and J lost 3 bases, with 15 bases between them. The length of the CDR3 is 13 residues.

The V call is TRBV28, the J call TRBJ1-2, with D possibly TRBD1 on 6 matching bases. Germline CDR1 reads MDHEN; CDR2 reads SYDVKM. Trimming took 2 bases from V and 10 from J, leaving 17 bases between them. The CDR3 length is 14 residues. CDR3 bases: TGTGCCAGCAGTTTAGCAACAGGGACCCCCTCCTACACCTTC. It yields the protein CASSLATGTPSYTF.

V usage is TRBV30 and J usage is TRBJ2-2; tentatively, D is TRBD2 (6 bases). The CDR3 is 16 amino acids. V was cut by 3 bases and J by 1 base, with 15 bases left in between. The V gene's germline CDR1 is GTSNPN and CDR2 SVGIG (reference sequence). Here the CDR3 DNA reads TGTGCCTGGAGGAGAACGGGAGTAGGGAACACCGGGGAGCTGTTTTTT. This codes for CAWRRTGVGNTGELFF. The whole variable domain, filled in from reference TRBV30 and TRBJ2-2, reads SQTIHQWPATLVQPVGSPLSLECTVEGTSNPNLYWYRQAAGRGLQLLFYSVGIGQISSEVPQNLSASRPQDRQFILSSKKLLLSDSGFYLCAWRRTGVGNTGELFFGEGSRLTVL.

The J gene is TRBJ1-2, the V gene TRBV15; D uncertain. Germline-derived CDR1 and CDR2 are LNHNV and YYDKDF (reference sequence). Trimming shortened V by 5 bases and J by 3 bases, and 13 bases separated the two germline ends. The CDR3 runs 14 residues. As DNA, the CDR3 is TGTGCCACCAGCGGGCTTGAGGGTGACTATGGCTACACCTTC. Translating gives CATSGLEGDYGYTF.

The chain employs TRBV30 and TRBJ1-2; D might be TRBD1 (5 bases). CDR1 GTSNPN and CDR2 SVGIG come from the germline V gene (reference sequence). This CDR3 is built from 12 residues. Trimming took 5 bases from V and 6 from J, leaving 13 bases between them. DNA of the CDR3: TGTGCCTGGGGAAGGGCGGGGGATGGCTACACCTTC. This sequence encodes CAWGRAGDGYTF.

The CDR3 is CSASGTSGIYNEQFF. CDR3 nucleotides: TGCAGCGCCTCCGGGACTAGCGGGATTTACAATGAGCAGTTCTTC. The rearrangement links TRBV29-1 to TRBJ2-1, with 13 positions matching TRBD2. The CDR3 covers 15 residues. The V gene's germline CDR1 is SQVTM and CDR2 ANQGSEA. V trimming: 7 bases; J trimming: 4 bases; junction bases outside the gene matches: 7.

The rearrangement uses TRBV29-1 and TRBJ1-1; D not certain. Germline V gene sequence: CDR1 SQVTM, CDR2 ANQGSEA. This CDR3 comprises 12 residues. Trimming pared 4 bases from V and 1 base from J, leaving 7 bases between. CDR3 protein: CSVGRANTEAFF. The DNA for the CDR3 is TGCAGCGTTGGGAGGGCGAACACTGAAGCTTTCTTT.

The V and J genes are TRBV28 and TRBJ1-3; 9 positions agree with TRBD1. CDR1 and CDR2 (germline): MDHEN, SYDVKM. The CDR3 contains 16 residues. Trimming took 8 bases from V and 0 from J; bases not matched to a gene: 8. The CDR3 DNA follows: TGTGCCAGCGGGACAGGGTGGGACCCCTCTGGAAACACCATATATTTT. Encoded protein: CASGTGWDPSGNTIYF. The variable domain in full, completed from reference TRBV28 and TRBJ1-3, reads DVKVTQSSRYLVKRTGEKVFLECVQDMDHENMFWYRQDPGLGLRLIYFSYDVKMKEKGDIPEGYSVSREKKERFSLILESASTNQTSMYLCASGTGWDPSGNTIYFGEGSWLTVV.